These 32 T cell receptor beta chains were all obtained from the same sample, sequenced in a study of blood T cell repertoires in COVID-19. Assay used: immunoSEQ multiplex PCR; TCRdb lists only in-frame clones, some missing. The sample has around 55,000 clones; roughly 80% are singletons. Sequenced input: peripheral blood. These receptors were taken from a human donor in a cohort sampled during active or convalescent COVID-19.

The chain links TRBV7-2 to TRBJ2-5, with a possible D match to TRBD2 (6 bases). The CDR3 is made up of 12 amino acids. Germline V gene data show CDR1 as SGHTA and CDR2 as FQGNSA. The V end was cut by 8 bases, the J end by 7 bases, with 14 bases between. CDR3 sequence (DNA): TGTGCCAGCGCCGGGGAGGTCGGGACCCAGTACTTC. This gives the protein CASAGEVGTQYF.

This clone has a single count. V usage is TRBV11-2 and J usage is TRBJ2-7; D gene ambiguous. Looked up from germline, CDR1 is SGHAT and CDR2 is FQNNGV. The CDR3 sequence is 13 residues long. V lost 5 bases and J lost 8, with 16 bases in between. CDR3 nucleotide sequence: TGTGCCAGCAGCCTACCTTTCCACTATCAGCAGTACTTC. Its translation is CASSLPFHYQQYF.

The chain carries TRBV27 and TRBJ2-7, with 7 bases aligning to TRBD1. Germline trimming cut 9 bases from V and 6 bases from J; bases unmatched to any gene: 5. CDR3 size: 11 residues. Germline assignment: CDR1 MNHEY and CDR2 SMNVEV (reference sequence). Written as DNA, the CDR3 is TGTGCCAGTTCTAGGGGGCGCGAGCAGTACTTC. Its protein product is CASSRGREQYF.

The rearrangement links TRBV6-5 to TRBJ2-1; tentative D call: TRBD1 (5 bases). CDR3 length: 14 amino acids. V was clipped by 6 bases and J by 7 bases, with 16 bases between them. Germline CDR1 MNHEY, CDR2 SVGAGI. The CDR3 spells CASSVTSGNNEQFF. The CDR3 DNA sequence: TGTGCCAGCAGCGTCACTTCAGGGAATAATGAGCAGTTCTTC.

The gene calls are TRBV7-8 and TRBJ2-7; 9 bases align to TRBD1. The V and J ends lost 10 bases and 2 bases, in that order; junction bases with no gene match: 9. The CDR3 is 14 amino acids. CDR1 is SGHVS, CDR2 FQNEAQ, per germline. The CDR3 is CATKSRDRAYEQYF. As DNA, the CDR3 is TGTGCCACTAAATCCCGGGACAGGGCCTACGAGCAGTACTTC. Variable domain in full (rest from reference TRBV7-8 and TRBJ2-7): GAGVSQSPRYKVAKRGQDVALRCDPISGHVSLFWYQQALGQGPEFLTYFQNEAQLDKSGLPSDRFFAERPEGSVSTLKIQRTQQEDSAVYLCATKSRDRAYEQYFGPGTRLTVT.

CDR3 nucleotides: TGTGCCAGCAGTAGCTACGGACAGGGAAAAACCGGGGAGCTGTTTTTT. Translation: CASSSYGQGKTGELFF. V is TRBV27 and J is TRBJ2-2, with 8 bases aligning to TRBD1. This CDR3 contains 16 residues. Germline-derived CDR1 and CDR2 are MNHEY and SMNVEV (reference sequence). V was pared by 5 bases and J by 5 bases, with 10 bases of the junction left unmatched.

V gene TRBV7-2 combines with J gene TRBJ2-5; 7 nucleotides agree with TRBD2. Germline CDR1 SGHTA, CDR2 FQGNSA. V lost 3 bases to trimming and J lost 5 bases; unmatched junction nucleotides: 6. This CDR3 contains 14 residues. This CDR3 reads CASSFLGGVETQYF. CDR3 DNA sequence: TGTGCCAGCAGCTTTCTGGGGGGGGTCGAGACCCAGTACTTC. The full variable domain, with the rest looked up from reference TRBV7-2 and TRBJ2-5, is GAGVSQSPSNKVTEKGKDVELRCDPISGHTALYWYRQSLGQGLEFLIYFQGNSAPDKSGLPSDRFSAERTGGSVSTLTIQRTQQEDSAVYLCASSFLGGVETQYFGPGTRLLVL.

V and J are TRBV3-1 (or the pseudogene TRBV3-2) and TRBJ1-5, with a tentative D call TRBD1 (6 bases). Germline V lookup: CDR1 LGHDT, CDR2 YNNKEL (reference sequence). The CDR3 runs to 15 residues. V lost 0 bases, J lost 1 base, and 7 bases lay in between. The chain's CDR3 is CASSQDRGSNQPQHF. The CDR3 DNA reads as TGTGCCAGCAGCCAAGACAGGGGCAGCAATCAGCCCCAGCATTTT.

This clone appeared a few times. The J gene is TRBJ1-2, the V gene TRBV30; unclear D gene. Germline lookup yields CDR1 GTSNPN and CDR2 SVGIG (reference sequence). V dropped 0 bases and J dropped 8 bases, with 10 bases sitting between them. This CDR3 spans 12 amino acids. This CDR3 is CAWSVGRTGYTF. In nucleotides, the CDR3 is TGTGCCTGGAGTGTTGGGAGAACGGGCTACACCTTC. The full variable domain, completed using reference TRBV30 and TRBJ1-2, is SQTIHQWPATLVQPVGSPLSLECTVEGTSNPNLYWYRQAAGRGLQLLFYSVGIGQISSEVPQNLSASRPQDRQFILSSKKLLLSDSGFYLCAWSVGRTGYTFGSGTRLTVV.

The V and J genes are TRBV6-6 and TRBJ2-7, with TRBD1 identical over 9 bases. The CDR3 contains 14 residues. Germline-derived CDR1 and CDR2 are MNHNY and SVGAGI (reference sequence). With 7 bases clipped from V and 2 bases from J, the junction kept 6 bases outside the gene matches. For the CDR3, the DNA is TGTGCCAGCACGGAGACAGGGGGGGCCTACGAGCAGTACTTC. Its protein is CASTETGGAYEQYF.

The CDR3 DNA sequence: TGTGCCAGTAGTAGGGCCCAACACACAGATACGCAGTATTTT. It codes for CASSRAQHTDTQYF. This sequence joins TRBV19 and TRBJ2-3; no reliable D call. The germline V and J ends were trimmed by 4 bases and 2 bases, with 10 bases remaining between them. Germline-derived CDR1 and CDR2 are LNHDA and SQIVND (reference sequence). The CDR3 has 14 residues.

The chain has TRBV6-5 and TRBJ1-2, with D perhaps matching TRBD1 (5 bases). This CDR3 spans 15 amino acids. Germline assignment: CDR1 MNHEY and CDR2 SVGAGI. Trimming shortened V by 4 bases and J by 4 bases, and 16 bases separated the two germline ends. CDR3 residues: CASSLDGQGGYGYTF. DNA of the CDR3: TGTGCCAGCAGTTTAGATGGCCAGGGTGGCTATGGCTACACCTTC.

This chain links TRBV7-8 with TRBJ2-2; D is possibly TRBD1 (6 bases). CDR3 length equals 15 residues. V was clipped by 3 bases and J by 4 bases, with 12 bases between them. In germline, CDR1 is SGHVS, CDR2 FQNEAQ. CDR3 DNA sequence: TGTGCCAGCAGCTTTGAACAGGGATTCACCGGGGAGCTGTTTTTT. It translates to CASSFEQGFTGELFF.

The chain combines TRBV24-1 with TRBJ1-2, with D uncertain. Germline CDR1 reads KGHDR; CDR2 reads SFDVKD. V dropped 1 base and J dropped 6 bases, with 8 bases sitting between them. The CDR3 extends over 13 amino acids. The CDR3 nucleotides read TGTGCCACCAGTGATTTCCTCGGGAATGGCTACACCTTC. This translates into CATSDFLGNGYTF.

DNA for the CDR3: TGTGCCAGCAGTTTATCTGCGGCGGGGAATCAGCCCCAGCATTTT. Amino acids: CASSLSAAGNQPQHF. The chain combines TRBV27 with TRBJ1-5; D is undetermined. This CDR3 has 15 amino acids. Germline values: CDR1 MNHEY, CDR2 SMNVEV (reference sequence). V was trimmed by 0 bases and J by 4 bases, leaving 10 bases between them.

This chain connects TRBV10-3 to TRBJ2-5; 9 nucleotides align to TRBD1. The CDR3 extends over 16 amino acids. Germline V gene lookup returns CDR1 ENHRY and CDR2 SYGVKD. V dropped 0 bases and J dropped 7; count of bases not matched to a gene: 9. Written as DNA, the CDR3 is TGTGCCATCAGTGAGTCGGGACAGGGTAAAGAGGGGACCCAGTACTTC. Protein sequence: CAISESGQGKEGTQYF.

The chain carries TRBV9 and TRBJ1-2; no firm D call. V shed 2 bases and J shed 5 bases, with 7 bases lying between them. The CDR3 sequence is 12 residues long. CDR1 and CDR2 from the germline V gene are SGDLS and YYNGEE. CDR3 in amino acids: CASSVPSYGYTF. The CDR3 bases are TGTGCCAGCAGCGTCCCCTCTTATGGCTACACCTTC.

CDR3 bases: TGTGCCAGCAGCTTAGTGGGCAGACTGAACACTGAAGCTTTCTTT. The encoded protein is CASSLVGRLNTEAFF. This sequence joins TRBV7-3 and TRBJ1-1; D is uncertain. The V gene's germline CDR1 is SGHTA and CDR2 FQGTGA. V lost 2 bases and J 0 bases, leaving 10 bases between the germline ends. The CDR3 covers 15 residues.

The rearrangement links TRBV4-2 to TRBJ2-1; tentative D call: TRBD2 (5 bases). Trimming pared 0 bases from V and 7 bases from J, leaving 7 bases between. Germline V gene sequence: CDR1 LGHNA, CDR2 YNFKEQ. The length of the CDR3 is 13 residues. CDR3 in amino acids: CASSQDPGNEQFF. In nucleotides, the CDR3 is TGTGCCAGCAGCCAAGATCCGGGGAATGAGCAGTTCTTC.

CDR3 sequence reads: CASCTGTGRTDTQYF. The CDR3, as DNA: TGTGCCAGCTGCACCGGGACAGGGAGGACAGATACGCAGTATTTT. V usage is TRBV7-9 and J usage is TRBJ2-3; 9 bases line up with TRBD1. The trim removed 8 bases at V and 3 bases at J, leaving 9 bases unmatched. Germline V gene lookup returns CDR1 SEHNR and CDR2 FQNEAQ (reference sequence). This CDR3 is built from 15 residues.

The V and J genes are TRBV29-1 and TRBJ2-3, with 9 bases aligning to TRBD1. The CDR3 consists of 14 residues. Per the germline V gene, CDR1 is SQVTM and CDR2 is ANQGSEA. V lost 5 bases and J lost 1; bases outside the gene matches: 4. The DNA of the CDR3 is TGCAGCGTTAAACAGGGGGCTGGCACAGATACGCAGTATTTT. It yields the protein CSVKQGAGTDTQYF.

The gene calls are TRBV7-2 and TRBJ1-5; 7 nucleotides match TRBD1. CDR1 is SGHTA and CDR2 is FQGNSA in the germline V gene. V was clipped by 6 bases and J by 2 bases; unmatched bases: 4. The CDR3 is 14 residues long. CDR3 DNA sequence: TGTGCCAGCAGTGGACAGGTAGGCAATCAGCCCCAGCATTTT. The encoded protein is CASSGQVGNQPQHF.

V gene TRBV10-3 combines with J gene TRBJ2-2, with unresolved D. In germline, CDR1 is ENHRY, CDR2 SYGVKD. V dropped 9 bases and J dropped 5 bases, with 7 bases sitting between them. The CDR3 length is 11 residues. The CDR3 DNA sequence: TGTGCCATGGGCCGTACCGGGGAGCTGTTTTTT. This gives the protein CAMGRTGELFF.

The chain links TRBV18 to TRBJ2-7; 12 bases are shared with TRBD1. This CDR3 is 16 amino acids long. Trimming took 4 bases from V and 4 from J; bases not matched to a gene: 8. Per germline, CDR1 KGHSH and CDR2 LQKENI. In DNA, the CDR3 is TGTGCCAGCTCACTGACGCAGGGACAGGGGGCATACGAGCAGTACTTC. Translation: CASSLTQGQGAYEQYF.

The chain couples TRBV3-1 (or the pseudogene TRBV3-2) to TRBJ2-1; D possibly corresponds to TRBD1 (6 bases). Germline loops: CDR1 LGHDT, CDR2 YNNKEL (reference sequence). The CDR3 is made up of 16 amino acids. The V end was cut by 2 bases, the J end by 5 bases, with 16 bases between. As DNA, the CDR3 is TGTGCCAGCAGCCAAAAGGGACACACAGGGAACAATGAGCAGTTCTTC. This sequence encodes CASSQKGHTGNNEQFF.

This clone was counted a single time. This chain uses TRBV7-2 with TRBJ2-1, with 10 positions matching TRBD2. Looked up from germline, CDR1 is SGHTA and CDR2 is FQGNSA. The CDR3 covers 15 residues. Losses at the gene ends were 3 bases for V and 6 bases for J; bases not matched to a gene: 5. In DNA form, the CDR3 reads TGTGCCAGCAGCTTCACCAGCGGGGGGGCCAATGAGCAGTTCTTC. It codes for CASSFTSGGANEQFF.

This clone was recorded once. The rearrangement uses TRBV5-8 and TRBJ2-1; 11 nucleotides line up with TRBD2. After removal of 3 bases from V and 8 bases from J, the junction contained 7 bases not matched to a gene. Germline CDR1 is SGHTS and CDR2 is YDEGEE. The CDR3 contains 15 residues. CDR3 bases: TGTGCCAGCAGCTGGCGACTAGCGGGGTTGGATGAGCAGTTCTTC. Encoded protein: CASSWRLAGLDEQFF.

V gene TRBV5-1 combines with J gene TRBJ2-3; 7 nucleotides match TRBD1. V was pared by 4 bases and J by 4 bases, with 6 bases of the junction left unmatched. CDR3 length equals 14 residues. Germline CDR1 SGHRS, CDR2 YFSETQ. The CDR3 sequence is CASSTGQNSDTQYF. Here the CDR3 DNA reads TGCGCCAGCAGCACGGGACAGAACTCAGATACGCAGTATTTT.

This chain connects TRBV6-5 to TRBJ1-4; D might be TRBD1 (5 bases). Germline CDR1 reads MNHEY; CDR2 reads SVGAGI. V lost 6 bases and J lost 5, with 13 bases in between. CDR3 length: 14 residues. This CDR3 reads CASSRGTVNEKLFF. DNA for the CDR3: TGTGCCAGCAGCCGCGGGACGGTCAATGAAAAACTGTTTTTT.

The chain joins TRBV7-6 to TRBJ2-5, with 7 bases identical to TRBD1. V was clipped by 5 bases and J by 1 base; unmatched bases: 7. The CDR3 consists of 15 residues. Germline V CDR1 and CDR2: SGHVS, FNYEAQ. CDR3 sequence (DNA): TGTGCCAGCAGCATTAATGGACAGGCCCAAGAGACCCAGTACTTC. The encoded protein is CASSINGQAQETQYF. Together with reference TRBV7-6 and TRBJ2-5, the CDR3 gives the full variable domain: GAGVSQSPRYKVTKRGQDVALRCDPISGHVSLYWYRQALGQGPEFLTYFNYEAQQDKSGLPNDRFSAERPEGSISTLTIQRTEQRDSAMYRCASSINGQAQETQYFGPGTRLLVL.

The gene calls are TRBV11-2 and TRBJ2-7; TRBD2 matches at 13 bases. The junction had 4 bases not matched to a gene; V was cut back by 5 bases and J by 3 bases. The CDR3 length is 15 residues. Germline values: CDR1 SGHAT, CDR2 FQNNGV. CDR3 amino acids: CASSQGLAGYYEQYF. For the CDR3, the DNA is TGTGCCAGCAGCCAGGGACTAGCGGGATACTACGAGCAGTACTTC.

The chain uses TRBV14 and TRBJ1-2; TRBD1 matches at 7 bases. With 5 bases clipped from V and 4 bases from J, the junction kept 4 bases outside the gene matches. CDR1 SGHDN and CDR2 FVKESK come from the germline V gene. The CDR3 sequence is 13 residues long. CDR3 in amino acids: CASSKDRTYGYTF. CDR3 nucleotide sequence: TGTGCCAGCAGCAAGGACAGGACCTATGGCTACACCTTC. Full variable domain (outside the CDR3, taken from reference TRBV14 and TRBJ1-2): EAGVTQFPSHSVIEKGQTVTLRCDPISGHDNLYWYRRVMGKEIKFLLHFVKESKQDESGMPNNRFLAERTGGTYSTLKVQPAELEDSGVYFCASSKDRTYGYTFGSGTRLTVV.